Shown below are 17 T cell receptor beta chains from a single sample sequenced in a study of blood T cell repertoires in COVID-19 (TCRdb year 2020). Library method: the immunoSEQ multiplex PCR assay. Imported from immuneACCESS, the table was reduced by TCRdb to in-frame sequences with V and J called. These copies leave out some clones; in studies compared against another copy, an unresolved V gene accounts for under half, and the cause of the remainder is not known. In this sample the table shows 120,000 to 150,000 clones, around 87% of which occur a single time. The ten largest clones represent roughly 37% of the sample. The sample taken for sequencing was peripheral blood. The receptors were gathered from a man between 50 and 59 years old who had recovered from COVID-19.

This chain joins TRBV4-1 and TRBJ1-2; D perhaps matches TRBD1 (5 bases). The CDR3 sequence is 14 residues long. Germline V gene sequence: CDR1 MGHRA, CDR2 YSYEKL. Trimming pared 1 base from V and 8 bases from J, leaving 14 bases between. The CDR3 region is CASSQGKGRGGYTF. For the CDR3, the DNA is TGCGCCAGCAGCCAAGGGAAGGGGAGGGGAGGCTACACCTTC.

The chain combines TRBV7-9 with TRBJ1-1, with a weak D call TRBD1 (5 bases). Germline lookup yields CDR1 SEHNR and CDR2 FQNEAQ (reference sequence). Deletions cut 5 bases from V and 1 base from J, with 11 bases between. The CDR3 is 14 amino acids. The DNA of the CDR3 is TGTGCCAGCAGCGGTGGGGCACAGAACACTGAAGCTTTCTTT. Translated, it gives CASSGGAQNTEAFF.

In DNA form, the CDR3 reads TGTGCCACCAGCAGAAATATGAACACCGGGGAGCTGTTTTTT. Residues: CATSRNMNTGELFF. The chain joins TRBV15 to TRBJ2-2; D gene unclear. Deletions cut 2 bases from V and 1 base from J, with 5 bases between. This CDR3 contains 14 residues. Germline V gene data show CDR1 as LNHNV and CDR2 as YYDKDF (reference sequence).

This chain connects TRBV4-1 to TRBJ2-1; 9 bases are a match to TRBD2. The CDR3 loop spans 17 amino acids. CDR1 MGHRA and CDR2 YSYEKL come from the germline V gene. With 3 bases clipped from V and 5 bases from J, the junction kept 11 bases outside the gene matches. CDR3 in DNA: TGCGCCAGCAGCCAGGGGCGTGGGGGCGGGGGGGACAATGAGCAGTTCTTC. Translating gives CASSQGRGGGGDNEQFF.

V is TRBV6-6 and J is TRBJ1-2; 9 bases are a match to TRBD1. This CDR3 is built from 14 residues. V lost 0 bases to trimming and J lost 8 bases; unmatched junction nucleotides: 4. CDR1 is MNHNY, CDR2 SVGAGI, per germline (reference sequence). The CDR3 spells CASSYSTGGNGYTF. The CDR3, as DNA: TGTGCCAGCAGTTACTCCACAGGGGGCAACGGCTACACCTTC.

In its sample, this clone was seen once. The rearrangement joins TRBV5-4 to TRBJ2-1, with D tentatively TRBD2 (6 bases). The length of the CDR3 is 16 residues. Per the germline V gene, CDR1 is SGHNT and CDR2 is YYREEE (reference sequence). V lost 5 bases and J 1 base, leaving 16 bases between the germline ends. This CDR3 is CASSKDQAGSYNEQFF. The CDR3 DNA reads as TGTGCCAGCAGTAAGGACCAGGCGGGGTCCTACAATGAGCAGTTCTTC.

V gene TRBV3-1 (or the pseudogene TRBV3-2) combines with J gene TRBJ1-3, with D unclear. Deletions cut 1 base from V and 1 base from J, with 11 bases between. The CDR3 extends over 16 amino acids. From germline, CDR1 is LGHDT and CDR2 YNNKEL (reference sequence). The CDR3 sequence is CASSQVYSESGNTIYF. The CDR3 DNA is TGTGCCAGCAGCCAAGTGTATTCAGAATCTGGAAACACCATATATTTT.

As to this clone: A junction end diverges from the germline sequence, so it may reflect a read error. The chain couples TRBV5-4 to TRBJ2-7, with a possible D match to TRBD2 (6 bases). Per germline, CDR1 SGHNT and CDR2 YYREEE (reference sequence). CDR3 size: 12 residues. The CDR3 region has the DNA TGTGCCAGCAGCTTGGGCGGGACCAGGTGGAACTTC. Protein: CASSLGGTRWNF.

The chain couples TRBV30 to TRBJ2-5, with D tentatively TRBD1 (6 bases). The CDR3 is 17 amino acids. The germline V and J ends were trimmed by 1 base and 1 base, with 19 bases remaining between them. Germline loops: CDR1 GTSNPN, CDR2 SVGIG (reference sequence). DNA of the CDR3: TGTGCCTGGAGTGAGGACAGCAAGGTAGATTCCCAAGAGACCCAGTACTTC. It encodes CAWSEDSKVDSQETQYF. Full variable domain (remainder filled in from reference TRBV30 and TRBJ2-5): SQTIHQWPATLVQPVGSPLSLECTVEGTSNPNLYWYRQAAGRGLQLLFYSVGIGQISSEVPQNLSASRPQDRQFILSSKKLLLSDSGFYLCAWSEDSKVDSQETQYFGPGTRLLVL.

CDR3 coding DNA: TGTGCCATTATGGGCGGGGGGCCTCAAGAGACCCAGTACTTC. This gives the protein CAIMGGGPQETQYF. The chain couples TRBV10-3 to TRBJ2-5, with 8 bases that match TRBD2. The CDR3 consists of 14 residues. V shed 9 bases and J 2 bases; nucleotides not matched to a gene: 8. Germline loops: CDR1 ENHRY, CDR2 SYGVKD.

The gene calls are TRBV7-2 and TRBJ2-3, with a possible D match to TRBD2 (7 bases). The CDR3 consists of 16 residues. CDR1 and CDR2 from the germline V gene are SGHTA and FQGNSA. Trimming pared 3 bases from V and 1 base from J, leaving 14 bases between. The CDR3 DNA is TGTGCCAGCAGCTTGAGAGGGGGGGTTGGCACAGATACGCAGTATTTT. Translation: CASSLRGGVGTDTQYF.

The CDR3 bases are TGTGCCTGGAGTGTAGGGGGGGGAGGGCTTTTCACAGATACGCAGTATTTT. This encodes CAWSVGGGGLFTDTQYF. The V call is TRBV30, the J call TRBJ2-3; possible D gene TRBD2, 7 bases. The V gene's germline CDR1 is GTSNPN and CDR2 SVGIG (reference sequence). The CDR3 sequence is 17 residues long. V gave up 0 bases and J gave up 2 bases, with 18 bases separating them. The variable domain in full, completed from reference TRBV30 and TRBJ2-3, reads SQTIHQWPATLVQPVGSPLSLECTVEGTSNPNLYWYRQAAGRGLQLLFYSVGIGQISSEVPQNLSASRPQDRQFILSSKKLLLSDSGFYLCAWSVGGGGLFTDTQYFGPGTRLTVL.

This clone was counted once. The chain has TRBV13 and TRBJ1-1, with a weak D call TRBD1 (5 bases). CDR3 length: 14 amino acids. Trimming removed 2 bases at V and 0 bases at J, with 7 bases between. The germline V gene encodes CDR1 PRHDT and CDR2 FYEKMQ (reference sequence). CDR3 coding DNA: TGTGCCAGCAGCTTAAGGGGTGTGAACACTGAAGCTTTCTTT. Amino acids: CASSLRGVNTEAFF.

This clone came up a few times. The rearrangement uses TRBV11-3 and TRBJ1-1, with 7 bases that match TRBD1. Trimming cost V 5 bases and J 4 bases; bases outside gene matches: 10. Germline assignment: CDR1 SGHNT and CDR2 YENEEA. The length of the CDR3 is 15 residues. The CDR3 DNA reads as TGTGCCAGCAGCCAACAGCCGGGACAGACCACTGAAGCTTTCTTT. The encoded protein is CASSQQPGQTTEAFF. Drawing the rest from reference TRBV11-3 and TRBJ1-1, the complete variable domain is EAGVVQSPRYKIIEKKQPVAFWCNPISGHNTLYWYLQNLGQGPELLIRYENEEAVDDSQLPKDRFSAERLKGVDSTLKIQPAELGDSAVYLCASSQQPGQTTEAFFGQGTRLTVV.

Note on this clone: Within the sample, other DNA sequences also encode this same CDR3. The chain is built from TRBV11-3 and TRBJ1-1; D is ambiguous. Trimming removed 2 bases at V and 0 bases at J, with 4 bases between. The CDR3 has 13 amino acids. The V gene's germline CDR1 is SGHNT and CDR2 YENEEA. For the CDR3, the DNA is TGTGCCAGCAGCTTAACAGTGAACACTGAAGCTTTCTTT. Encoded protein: CASSLTVNTEAFF.

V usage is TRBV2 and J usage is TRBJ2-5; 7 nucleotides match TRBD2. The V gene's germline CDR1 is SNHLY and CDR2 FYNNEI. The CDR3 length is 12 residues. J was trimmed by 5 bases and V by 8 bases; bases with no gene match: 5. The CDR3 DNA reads TGTGCCAGCCGGGCGGGGGTGGAGACCCAGTACTTC. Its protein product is CASRAGVETQYF.

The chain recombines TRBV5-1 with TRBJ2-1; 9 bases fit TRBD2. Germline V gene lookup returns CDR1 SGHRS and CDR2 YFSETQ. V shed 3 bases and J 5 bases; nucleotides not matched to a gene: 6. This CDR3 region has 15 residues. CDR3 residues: CASSSRGGRDNEQFF. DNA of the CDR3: TGCGCCAGCAGCTCGCGGGGGGGACGAGACAATGAGCAGTTCTTC.